This is a list of T cell receptor beta chains from one sample in a study of metastatic and nonmetastatic thyroid tumors. TCRdb reanalyzed the PCR reads via MiXCR. The table has approximately 40,000 clones, 40% to 55% seen once. Sequenced material: tumor tissue. All receptors derive from a male donor with papillary thyroid cancer or a benign thyroid nodule (not recorded which). Some clones in this sample may be carry-over from other donors' samples. Each CDR3 is given with its conserved first and last residue. The order of the fields is J gene, D gene, V gene, clone size, CDR3 protein, CDR3 DNA. D genes are given only for firm matches. Clone size is shown for a subset of rows, as once, few, many or a class of expanded clone.

TRBJ2-7 | - | TRBV20-1 | - | CSASDVGGVKYEQYF | TGCAGTGCTAGCGATGTTGGAGGGGTTAAGTACGAGCAGTACTTC
TRBJ2-5 | - | TRBV4-2 | - | CASSQEGRQETQYF | TGTGCCAGCAGCCAAGAGGGCAGGCAAGAGACCCAGTACTTC
TRBJ1-5 | - | TRBV11-3 | - | CASSRDGSNQPQHF | TGTGCCAGCAGCCGCGATGGTAGCAATCAGCCCCAGCATTTT
TRBJ2-7 | - | TRBV20-1 | - | CSARGRISYEQYF | TGCAGTGCTAGGGGACGGATCTCCTACGAGCAGTACTTC
TRBJ2-3 | - | TRBV7-2 | - | CASNLEATDTQYF | TGTGCCAGCAACTTAGAAGCTACAGATACGCAGTATTTT
TRBJ2-7 | - | TRBV10-1 | few | CASSETGYEQYF | TGCGCCAGCAGTGAGACCGGATACGAGCAGTACTTC
TRBJ2-7 | - | TRBV18 | - | CASSPDGFSYEQYF | TGTGCCAGCTCACCGGACGGCTTCTCCTACGAGCAGTACTTC
TRBJ2-7 | TRBD1 | TRBV28 | - | CASSFGQVNSKQYF | TGTGCCAGCAGTTTTGGACAGGTCAACTCGAAGCAGTACTTC
TRBJ2-2 | TRBD1 | TRBV7-9 | - | CAVRGPDTGELFF | TGTGCCGTTAGGGGGCCCGACACCGGGGAGCTGTTTTTT
TRBJ1-2 | - | TRBV28 | few | CASTDISNYGYTF | TGTGCCAGCACAGATATAAGTAACTATGGCTACACCTTC
TRBJ2-7 | - | TRBV5-1 | - | CASSLGGSSSVPYEQYF | TGCGCCAGCAGCTTGGGGGGCTCTTCTAGCGTACCCTACGAGCAGTACTTC
TRBJ1-1 | - | TRBV6-1 | few | CASNAGPNTEAFF | TGTGCCAGCAACGCAGGCCCGAACACTGAAGCTTTCTTT
TRBJ1-6 | - | TRBV11-2 | - | CASSLSRRTPFSYNSPLHF | TGTGCCAGCAGCCTGAGCCGACGGACCCCCTTCTCCTATAATTCACCCCTCCACTTT
TRBJ1-1 | - | TRBV5-1 | - | CASSFGGTNTEAFF | TGCGCCAGCAGCTTTGGAGGTACGAACACTGAAGCTTTCTTT
TRBJ1-5 | - | TRBV28 | - | CASSFGDGNQPQHF | TGTGCCAGCAGTTTTGGGGATGGGAATCAGCCCCAGCATTTT
TRBJ2-7 | - | TRBV27 | few | CASRISAGLSYEQYF | TGTGCCAGCCGTATCTCGGCAGGCCTTTCCTACGAGCAGTACTTC
TRBJ2-7 | - | TRBV20-1 | - | CSAPGPSGEQYF | TGCAGTGCTCCGGGACCTTCTGGGGAGCAGTACTTC
TRBJ1-1 | - | TRBV20-1 | - | CSARDYGTEKRAFF | TGCAGTGCTAGAGATTATGGGACTGAGAAACGGGCTTTCTTT
TRBJ1-1 | - | TRBV7-2 | - | CASSLDGGAEAFF | TGTGCCAGCAGCTTAGACGGGGGGGCTGAAGCTTTCTTT
TRBJ2-6 | - | TRBV6-1 | - | CASWRLSSGANVLTF | TGTGCCAGCTGGAGGCTCAGCTCTGGGGCCAACGTCCTGACTTTC
TRBJ2-1 | - | TRBV24-1 | - | CATSDMWDNSYEQFF | TGTGCCACCAGTGATATGTGGGACAACTCGTATGAGCAGTTCTTC
TRBJ2-3 | TRBD2 | TRBV6-1 | few | CASSGLAGADTQYF | TGTGCCAGCAGTGGACTAGCGGGAGCAGATACGCAGTATTTT
TRBJ2-6 | - | TRBV6-4 | - | CASSETGSGANVLTF | TGTGCCAGCAGTGAGACAGGCTCTGGGGCCAACGTCCTGACTTTC
TRBJ1-5 | - | TRBV28 | - | CASSFRGPEGNQPQHF | TGTGCCAGCAGTTTCCGCGGGCCAGAAGGCAATCAGCCCCAGCATTTT
TRBJ2-7 | TRBD1 | TRBV20-1 | - | CSARIRDRGYEQYF | TGCAGTGCTAGAATCCGGGACAGGGGGTACGAGCAGTACTTC
TRBJ2-3 | - | TRBV7-7 | medium-sized | CASSFGRDLPDTQYF | TGTGCTAGCAGCTTCGGCAGGGATTTGCCAGATACGCAGTATTTT
TRBJ2-7 | TRBD2 | TRBV7-2 | - | CASSVHPGLSYEQYF | TGTGCCAGCAGCGTGCATCCGGGACTAAGCTACGAGCAGTACTTC
TRBJ2-6 | - | TRBV4-3 | - | CASSQDAVRSGANVLTF | TGCGCCAGCAGCCAAGATGCGGTGCGCTCCGGGGCCAACGTCCTGACTTTC
TRBJ2-7 | TRBD1 | TRBV10-3 | few | CAISESAVRGSDEQYF | TGTGCCATCAGTGAGTCAGCAGTCAGGGGGTCCGACGAGCAGTACTTC
TRBJ1-5 | - | TRBV30 | - | CACSGVGRNNQPQHF | TGTGCCTGTAGCGGGGTCGGACGGAACAATCAGCCCCAGCATTTT
TRBJ2-1 | - | TRBV4-2 | - | CASSQDPGTYNEQFF | TGTGCCAGCAGCCAAGATCCAGGGACCTACAATGAGCAGTTCTTC
TRBJ2-7 | - | TRBV2 | few | CASSPREYEQYF | TGTGCCAGCAGTCCCAGGGAATACGAGCAGTACTTC
TRBJ2-7 | - | TRBV9 | - | CASSVDGVYEQYF | TGTGCCAGCAGCGTAGACGGAGTTTACGAGCAGTACTTC
TRBJ1-1 | - | TRBV3-1 | medium-sized | CASSQGTSGGAFF | TGTGCCAGCAGCCAAGGGACATCGGGAGGAGCTTTCTTT
TRBJ1-1 | - | TRBV30 | - | CAWRGVGMNTEAFF | TGTGCCTGGAGAGGAGTAGGGATGAACACTGAAGCTTTCTTT
TRBJ2-5 | - | TRBV3-1 | - | CASSQDKKTQYF | TGTGCCAGCAGCCAAGATAAAAAGACCCAGTACTTC
TRBJ2-2 | - | TRBV6-5 | few | CASSYGTHTGELFF | TGTGCCAGCAGTTATGGGACTCACACCGGGGAGCTGTTTTTT
TRBJ1-1 | - | TRBV28 | - | CASSSPDRDTNTEAFF | TGTGCCAGCAGCTCCCCGGACCGGGACACGAACACTGAAGCTTTCTTT
TRBJ2-1 | - | TRBV6-1 | - | CASSTGPGEQFF | TGTGCCAGCAGTACCGGCCCAGGCGAGCAGTTCTTC
TRBJ1-1 | - | TRBV20-1 | - | CSARSGDTEAFF | TGCAGTGCTAGATCCGGGGACACTGAAGCTTTCTTT
TRBJ1-2 | - | TRBV6-1 | few | CASSQRSRDGYTF | TGTGCCAGCAGCCAAAGGTCACGCGATGGCTACACCTTC
TRBJ2-2 | TRBD2 | TRBV20-1 | few | CSASASGETGELFF | TGCAGTGCTAGCGCTAGCGGGGAAACCGGGGAGCTGTTTTTT
TRBJ1-3 | TRBD1 | TRBV7-8 | once | CASSQDRANTIYF | TGTGCCAGCAGCCAGGACAGGGCAAACACCATATATTTT
TRBJ1-5 | - | TRBV6-5 | few | CASSYSGPDSSNQPQHF | TGTGCCAGCAGTTACTCGGGGCCCGACAGTAGCAATCAGCCCCAGCATTTT
TRBJ2-7 | - | TRBV12-3/TRBV12-4 | few | CASSFGHDDEQYF | TGTGCCAGCAGTTTCGGTCATGACGACGAGCAGTACTTC
TRBJ2-7 | TRBD1 | TRBV7-2 | - | CASSSPTGPSYEQYF | TGTGCCAGCAGCTCCCCGACAGGGCCCTCCTACGAGCAGTACTTC
TRBJ1-2 | - | TRBV9 | - | CASSVGRTNYGYTF | TGTGCCAGCAGCGTAGGACGGACGAACTATGGCTACACCTTC
TRBJ1-1 | - | TRBV28 | - | CASSLHALNTEAFF | TGTGCCAGCAGTCTACACGCGCTGAACACTGAAGCTTTCTTT
TRBJ1-2 | - | TRBV6-1 | - | CASRRTAGGGYTF | TGTGCCAGCAGGCGAACAGCCGGGGGTGGCTACACCTTC
TRBJ2-7 | - | TRBV11-3 | - | CASSPGVSYEQYF | TGTGCCAGCAGCCCAGGGGTCTCCTACGAGCAGTACTTC
TRBJ1-2 | - | TRBV20-1 | few | CSASKGIDGYTF | TGCAGTGCTAGTAAGGGTATCGATGGCTACACCTTC
TRBJ2-7 | TRBD2 | TRBV4-2 | - | CASSLGLAGDEQYF | TGTGCCAGCAGCTTGGGACTAGCGGGAGACGAGCAGTACTTC
TRBJ2-7 | - | TRBV2 | - | CASSPRHYEQYF | TGTGCCAGCAGCCCCAGACACTACGAGCAGTACTTC
TRBJ2-3 | - | TRBV5-1 | - | CASSLGVARTDTQYF | TGCGCCAGCAGCTTGGGAGTGGCCCGCACAGATACGCAGTATTTT
TRBJ1-3 | - | TRBV6-1 | few | CASSEVPPGVGSGNTIYF | TGTGCCAGCAGTGAAGTGCCCCCAGGAGTCGGTTCTGGAAACACCATATATTTT